At least ten counts were recorded for the clone carrying this T cell receptor (beta chain). The data derive from a study of blood T cell repertoires in COVID-19. The wider study: Acute and convalescent COVID-19 specimens originated in the United States, Italy and Spain. Sources were T cells, B-cell-depleted T cells, or PBMCs; the material itself was cDNA or gDNA.

V shed 2 bases and J shed 1 base, with 7 bases lying between them. The CDR3 is made up of 13 amino acids. CDR1 SGHDT and CDR2 YYEEEE come from the germline V gene. As originally analysed: Estimated nucleated cell counts came from reference gene primer amplification. The protocol was immunoSEQ multiplex PCR, while the TCRdb copy is restricted to in-frame clones and leaves out a portion. That table is the source of V, J and clone size, and D and trimming were worked out from the DNA. The sample consists of more than 100,000 clones, approximately 89% of them appearing once. This chain links TRBV5-6 with TRBJ2-7; perhaps TRBD2 as D (5 bases). The sample taken for sequencing was peripheral blood. The sequence was collected from a woman older than 75 in a cohort sampled during active COVID-19. DNA for the CDR3: TGTGCCAGCAGCTTCAGCGGATCCTACGAGCAGTACTTC. The encoded protein is CASSFSGSYEQYF.